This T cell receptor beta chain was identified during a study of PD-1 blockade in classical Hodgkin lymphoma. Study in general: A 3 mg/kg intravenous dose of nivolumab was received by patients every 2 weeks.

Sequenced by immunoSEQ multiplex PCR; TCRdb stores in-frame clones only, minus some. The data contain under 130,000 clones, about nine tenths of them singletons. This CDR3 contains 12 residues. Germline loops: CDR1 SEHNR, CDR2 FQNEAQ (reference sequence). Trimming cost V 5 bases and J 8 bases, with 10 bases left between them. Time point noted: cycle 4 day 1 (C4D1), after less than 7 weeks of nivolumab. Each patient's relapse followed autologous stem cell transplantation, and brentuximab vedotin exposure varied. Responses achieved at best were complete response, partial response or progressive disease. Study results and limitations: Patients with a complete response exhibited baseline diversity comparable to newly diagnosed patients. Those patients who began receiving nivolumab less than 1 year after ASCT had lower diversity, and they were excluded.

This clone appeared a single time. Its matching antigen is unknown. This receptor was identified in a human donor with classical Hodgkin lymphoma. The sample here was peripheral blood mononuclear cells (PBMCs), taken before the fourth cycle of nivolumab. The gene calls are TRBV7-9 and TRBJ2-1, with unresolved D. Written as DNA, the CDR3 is TGTGCCAGCAGCCCCGTTGGGGATGAGCAGTTCTTC. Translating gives CASSPVGDEQFF. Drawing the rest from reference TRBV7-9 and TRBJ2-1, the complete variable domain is DTGVSQNPRHKITKRGQNVTFRCDPISEHNRLYWYRQTLGQGPEFLTYFQNEAQLEKSRLLSDRFSAERPKGSFSTLEIQRTEQGDSAMYLCASSPVGDEQFFGPGTRLTVL.